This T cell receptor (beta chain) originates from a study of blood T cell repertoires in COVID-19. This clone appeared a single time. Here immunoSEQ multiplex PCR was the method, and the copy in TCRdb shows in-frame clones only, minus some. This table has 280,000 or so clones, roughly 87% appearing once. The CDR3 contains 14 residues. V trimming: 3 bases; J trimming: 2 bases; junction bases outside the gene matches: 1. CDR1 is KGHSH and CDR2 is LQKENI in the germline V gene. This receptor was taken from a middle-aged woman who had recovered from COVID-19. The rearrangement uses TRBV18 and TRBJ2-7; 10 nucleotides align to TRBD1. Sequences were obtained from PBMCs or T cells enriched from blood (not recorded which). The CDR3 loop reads CASSPGQGPYEQYF. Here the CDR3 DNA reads TGTGCCAGCTCACCGGGACAGGGGCCCTACGAGCAGTACTTC. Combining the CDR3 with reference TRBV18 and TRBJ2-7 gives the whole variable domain NAGVMQNPRHLVRRRGQEARLRCSPMKGHSHVYWYRQLPEEGLKFMVYLQKENIIDESGMPKERFSAEFPKEGPSILRIQQVVRGDSAAYFCASSPGQGPYEQYFGPGTRLTVT.